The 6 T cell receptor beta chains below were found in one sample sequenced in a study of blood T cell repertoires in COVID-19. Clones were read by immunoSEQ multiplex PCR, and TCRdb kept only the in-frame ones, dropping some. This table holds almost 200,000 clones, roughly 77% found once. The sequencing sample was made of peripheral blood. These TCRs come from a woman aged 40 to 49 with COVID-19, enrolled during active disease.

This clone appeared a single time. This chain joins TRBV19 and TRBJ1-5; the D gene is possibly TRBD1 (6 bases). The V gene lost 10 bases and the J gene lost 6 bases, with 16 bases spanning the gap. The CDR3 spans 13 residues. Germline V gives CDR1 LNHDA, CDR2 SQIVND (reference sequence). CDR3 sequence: CAIATQGTQPQHF. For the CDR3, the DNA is TGTGCCATCGCGACACAGGGAACTCAGCCCCAGCATTTT.

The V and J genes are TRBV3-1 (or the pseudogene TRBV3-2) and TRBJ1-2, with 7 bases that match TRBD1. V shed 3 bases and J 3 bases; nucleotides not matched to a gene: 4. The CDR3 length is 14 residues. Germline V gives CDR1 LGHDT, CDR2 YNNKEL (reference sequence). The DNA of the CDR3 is TGTGCCAGCAGCCAGAGGGGGCTGGACTATGGCTACACCTTC. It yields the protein CASSQRGLDYGYTF.

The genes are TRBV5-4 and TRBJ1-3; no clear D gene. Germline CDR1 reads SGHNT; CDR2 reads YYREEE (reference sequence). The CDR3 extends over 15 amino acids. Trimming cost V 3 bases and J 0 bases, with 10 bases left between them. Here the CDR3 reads CASSSRERSGNTIYF. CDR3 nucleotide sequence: TGTGCCAGCAGCTCTCGGGAGCGCTCTGGAAACACCATATATTTT.

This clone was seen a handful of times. The CDR3 region has the DNA TGTGCCAGCAGCTTAAGAATGAGCGGGGGCTTCAATGAGCAGTTCTTC. Encoded protein: CASSLRMSGGFNEQFF. V and J are TRBV7-6 and TRBJ2-1; 8 nucleotides align to TRBD2. V was clipped by 2 bases and J by 6 bases; unmatched bases: 9. There are 16 residues in the CDR3. Germline CDR1 and CDR2: SGHVS and FNYEAQ.

CDR3 residues: CASSQDKAEGGPPDTQYF. CDR3 in DNA: TGTGCCAGCAGCCAAGATAAGGCGGAGGGGGGGCCCCCAGATACGCAGTATTTT. J is TRBJ2-3 and V is TRBV3-1 (or the pseudogene TRBV3-2); possibly TRBD2 for D (7 bases). Germline-derived CDR1 and CDR2 are LGHDT and YNNKEL (reference sequence). This CDR3 has 18 residues. Trimming shortened V by 0 bases and J by 4 bases, and 20 bases separated the two germline ends.

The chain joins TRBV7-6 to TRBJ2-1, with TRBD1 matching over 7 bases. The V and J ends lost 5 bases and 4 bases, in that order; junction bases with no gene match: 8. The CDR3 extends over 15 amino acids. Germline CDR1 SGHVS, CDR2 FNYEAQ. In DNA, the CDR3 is TGTGCCAGCAGCGCCCCCAGACAGGGATACAATGAGCAGTTCTTC. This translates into CASSAPRQGYNEQFF. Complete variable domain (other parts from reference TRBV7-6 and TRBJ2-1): GAGVSQSPRYKVTKRGQDVALRCDPISGHVSLYWYRQALGQGPEFLTYFNYEAQQDKSGLPNDRFSAERPEGSISTLTIQRTEQRDSAMYRCASSAPRQGYNEQFFGPGTRLTVL.